The 30 T cell receptor beta chains listed next were all sequenced from one sample in a study of T cell repertoires in cytomegalovirus infection. TCRdb reprocessed the reads via MiXCR and lists one record per CDR3 protein. The data show about 230,000 distinct CDR3 sequences, with approximately 6.7% seen just once and around 6.9% held by the top ten. Sequencing was carried out using PBMCs. The receptor source for this set is a human donor in good health (CMV status not recorded). Some clones in this sample may be carry-over from other donors' samples.

This clonotype was counted ten times or more. The CDR3 DNA reads TGTGCCAGCAGTGAGAACCGGGACACCGGGGAGCTGTTTTTT. This codes for CASSENRDTGELFF. The rearrangement joins TRBV2 to TRBJ2-2; D call uncertain. The V gene's germline CDR1 is SNHLY and CDR2 FYNNEI. CDR3 size: 14 residues. Trimming removed 3 bases at V and 3 bases at J, with 8 bases between.

This clonotype was counted ten times or more. V usage is TRBV20-1 and J usage is TRBJ2-3; possible D gene TRBD1, 6 bases. Trimming took 7 bases from V and 0 from J, leaving 11 bases between them. Germline-derived CDR1 and CDR2 are DFQATT and SNEGSKA (reference sequence). The CDR3 sequence is 13 residues long. The CDR3, as DNA: TGCAGTGGAACAGGGTTAAGCACAGATACGCAGTATTTT. Protein product: CSGTGLSTDTQYF.

This clonotype was counted ten times or more. The rearrangement uses TRBV2 and TRBJ1-2, with 9 bases that match TRBD1. Germline trimming cut 6 bases from V and 5 bases from J; bases unmatched to any gene: 10. The length of the CDR3 is 15 residues. Germline CDR1 reads SNHLY; CDR2 reads FYNNEI. The CDR3 reads CASSGGPGQGYGYTF. CDR3 nucleotide sequence: TGTGCCAGCAGCGGAGGACCGGGACAGGGATATGGCTACACCTTC.

In this sample, this clonotype turned up a few times. The chain links TRBV2 to TRBJ2-7; D is possibly TRBD2 (6 bases). V was pared by 9 bases and J by 3 bases, with 15 bases between. Germline loops: CDR1 SNHLY, CDR2 FYNNEI. CDR3 length: 13 amino acids. CDR3 nucleotide sequence: TGTGCCAGTTACCGGGACTCTAACTACGAGCAGTACTTC. Protein product: CASYRDSNYEQYF.

This chain connects TRBV20-1 to TRBJ1-1; 8 bases are shared with TRBD1. The germline V gene has CDR1 DFQATT and CDR2 SNEGSKA (reference sequence). V trimming: 1 base; J trimming: 6 bases; junction bases outside the gene matches: 4. The CDR3 is made up of 13 amino acids. The CDR3 nucleotides read TGCAGTGCTAGAGCGGACAGGGAGGCTGAAGCTTTCTTT. The encoded protein is CSARADREAEAFF.

This clonotype came up a few times. This chain links TRBV2 with TRBJ1-4; D call uncertain. This CDR3 spans 16 amino acids. The germline V and J ends were trimmed by 5 bases and 0 bases, with 13 bases remaining between them. The germline CDR1 and CDR2 sequences are SNHLY and FYNNEI. The DNA for the CDR3 is TGTGCCAGCAGTAGGCAGAGTGTTGCAACTAATGAAAAACTGTTTTTT. It specifies CASSRQSVATNEKLFF.

This clonotype has a handful of counts. This CDR3 reads CASSEGGGRTGELFF. CDR3 nucleotide sequence: TGTGCCAGCAGTGAAGGGGGTGGTAGGACCGGGGAGCTGTTTTTT. The chain employs TRBV2 and TRBJ2-2; D gene ambiguous. The CDR3 length is 15 residues. Germline V CDR1 and CDR2: SNHLY, FYNNEI. The germline V and J ends were trimmed by 1 base and 5 bases, with 11 bases remaining between them.

This clonotype occurred many times. The J gene is TRBJ1-1, the V gene TRBV2, with TRBD1 as a possible D gene (6 bases). V was pared by 1 base and J by 4 bases, with 16 bases between. This CDR3 is built from 16 residues. Looked up from germline, CDR1 is SNHLY and CDR2 is FYNNEI. CDR3 loop: CASSEVGGRGSTEAFF. CDR3 nucleotide sequence: TGTGCCAGCAGTGAAGTAGGGGGACGAGGGAGCACTGAAGCTTTCTTT.

This clonotype was observed a handful of times. V usage is TRBV11-2 and J usage is TRBJ1-2; D is undetermined. Trimming pared 5 bases from V and 5 bases from J, leaving 9 bases between. The CDR3 is 12 residues long. Germline CDR1 SGHAT, CDR2 FQNNGV. The CDR3 loop is CASSPEAYGYTF. The CDR3 DNA reads TGTGCCAGCAGCCCGGAGGCTTATGGCTACACCTTC.

This clonotype was recorded at least ten times. The CDR3 loop reads CASSLIGGVNEKLFF. The CDR3 region has the DNA TGCGCCAGCAGCTTGATTGGGGGGGTTAATGAAAAACTGTTTTTT. The chain couples TRBV5-1 to TRBJ1-4, with a tentative D call TRBD1 (5 bases). The germline CDR1 and CDR2 sequences are SGHRS and YFSETQ. The CDR3 contains 15 residues. Trimming stripped 1 base from V and 4 bases from J, with 11 bases between.

This clonotype was recorded at least ten times. V gene TRBV30 combines with J gene TRBJ2-6; D not certain. Looked up from germline, CDR1 is GTSNPN and CDR2 is SVGIG (reference sequence). The CDR3 is 13 amino acids. Trimming took 4 bases from V and 2 from J, leaving 6 bases between them. CDR3 DNA: TGTGCCTGGATTAGGGCTGGGGCCAACGTCCTGACTTTC. This codes for CAWIRAGANVLTF.

This clonotype has ten or more counts. The chain combines TRBV6-5 with TRBJ1-1; TRBD1 is a possible D gene (5 bases). The CDR3 is 15 amino acids. The V and J ends lost 1 base and 4 bases respectively, with 13 bases between them. Germline V gives CDR1 MNHEY, CDR2 SVGAGI. The CDR3 DNA follows: TGTGCCAGCAGTTACTTCCCCCAGGGAGGCACTGAAGCTTTCTTT. This sequence encodes CASSYFPQGGTEAFF.

This clonotype appeared a few times. CDR3 sequence reads: CASSLRQGKDEQYF. The CDR3 DNA is TGTGCCAGCAGCTTACGGCAGGGTAAGGACGAGCAGTACTTC. The V gene is TRBV13, the J gene TRBJ2-7; D may be TRBD1 (5 bases). The V and J ends lost 2 bases and 5 bases respectively, with 13 bases between them. Per germline, CDR1 PRHDT and CDR2 FYEKMQ (reference sequence). This CDR3 is 14 amino acids long. Combining the CDR3 with reference TRBV13 and TRBJ2-7 gives the whole variable domain AAGVIQSPRHLIKEKRETATLKCYPIPRHDTVYWYQQGPGQDPQFLISFYEKMQSDKGSIPDRFSAQQFSDYHSELNMSSLELGDSALYFCASSLRQGKDEQYFGPGTRLTVT.

This clonotype has a count of ten or more. V and J are TRBV7-2 and TRBJ1-1; the D gene is possibly TRBD1 (6 bases). The CDR3 consists of 15 residues. Germline CDR1 SGHTA, CDR2 FQGNSA. The V end lost 5 bases, the J end lost 5 bases, and 18 bases lay between the germline ends. This CDR3 is CASSTQVGGRTEAFF. The DNA for the CDR3 is TGTGCCAGCAGCACTCAGGTGGGGGGCCGAACTGAAGCTTTCTTT.

The J gene is TRBJ1-6, the V gene TRBV27; 10 nucleotides agree with TRBD1. Germline loops: CDR1 MNHEY, CDR2 SMNVEV (reference sequence). The CDR3 sequence is 15 residues long. V was clipped by 7 bases and J by 9 bases; unmatched bases: 9. In nucleotides, the CDR3 is TGTGCCAGCACCCCAGCCGGGACAGGGGTTTCACCCCTCCACTTT. This translates into CASTPAGTGVSPLHF.

This chain uses TRBV25-1 with TRBJ2-1; 8 bases line up with TRBD2. CDR1 and CDR2 from the germline V gene are MGHDK and SYGVNS. The CDR3 covers 14 residues. The trim removed 1 base at V and 14 bases at J, leaving 10 bases unmatched. The CDR3 DNA sequence: TGTGCCAGCAGTGAATCCATACTAGCGGCGAAGAAGTTCTTC. Its translation is CASSESILAAKKFF.

This clonotype was detected many times. J is TRBJ2-3 and V is TRBV5-1; 11 bases align to TRBD1. Germline V gives CDR1 SGHRS, CDR2 YFSETQ. The CDR3 consists of 15 residues. The J segment lost 6 bases and the V segment lost 4 bases, leaving 7 bases of the junction unmatched. The DNA of the CDR3 is TGCGCCAGCAGCGCAGGACAGGGGGCATATGATACGCAGTATTTT. This sequence encodes CASSAGQGAYDTQYF.

This clonotype was detected many times. The rearrangement joins TRBV7-2 to TRBJ1-3, with 9 bases that match TRBD1. CDR3 length equals 15 residues. Germline assignment: CDR1 SGHTA and CDR2 FQGNSA. Trimming at V came to 6 bases and at J to 2 bases, leaving 5 bases not matched to a gene. The CDR3 reads CASRQGTGPGNTIYF. The CDR3 nucleotides read TGTGCCAGCAGACAAGGGACAGGGCCTGGAAACACCATATATTTT. Complete variable domain (other parts from reference TRBV7-2 and TRBJ1-3): GAGVSQSPSNKVTEKGKDVELRCDPISGHTALYWYRQSLGQGLEFLIYFQGNSAPDKSGLPSDRFSAERTGGSVSTLTIQRTQQEDSAVYLCASRQGTGPGNTIYFGEGSWLTVV.

The J gene is TRBJ1-1, the V gene TRBV19; 9 bases fit TRBD1. The ends lost 9 bases at V and 4 bases at J; junction bases unmatched: 12. From germline, CDR1 is LNHDA and CDR2 SQIVND (reference sequence). The CDR3 loop spans 15 amino acids. The CDR3 loop reads CASTSYGQGSTEAFF. The CDR3, as DNA: TGTGCCAGCACCAGTTACGGACAGGGGAGCACTGAAGCTTTCTTT.

This clonotype occurred many times. This chain links TRBV7-2 with TRBJ2-7, with unresolved D. Germline V gene data show CDR1 as SGHTA and CDR2 as FQGNSA. This CDR3 spans 13 amino acids. V was pared by 0 bases and J by 1 base, with 4 bases between. The CDR3 DNA reads as TGTGCCAGCAGCTTAGCCGAATCCTACGAGCAGTACTTC. Protein sequence: CASSLAESYEQYF.

In its sample, this clonotype was seen many times. This chain joins TRBV19 and TRBJ2-2; 8 bases line up with TRBD2. The germline gives CDR1 LNHDA, CDR2 SQIVND (reference sequence). This CDR3 region has 14 residues. V was clipped by 8 bases and J by 7 bases; unmatched bases: 9. The CDR3 DNA reads TGTGCCAGTCGATCGGGGGGGGGACTCGGGGAGCTGTTTTTT. This sequence encodes CASRSGGGLGELFF.

Ten or more counts support this clonotype. The V gene is TRBV29-1, the J gene TRBJ2-5; 9 nucleotides agree with TRBD1. Germline V gene data show CDR1 as SQVTM and CDR2 as ANQGSEA. The length of the CDR3 is 13 residues. Trimming removed 7 bases from V and 5 bases from J; junction bases left unmatched: 8. CDR3 sequence (DNA): TGCAGCGCTGTACAGGGGGCAGGGGAGACCCAGTACTTC. Translating it yields CSAVQGAGETQYF.

This clonotype has a count of ten or more. J is TRBJ1-1 and V is TRBV7-9; D possibly corresponds to TRBD1 (6 bases). The germline CDR1 and CDR2 sequences are SEHNR and FQNEAQ (reference sequence). V shed 1 base and J shed 6 bases, with 18 bases lying between them. The CDR3 contains 16 residues. This CDR3 is CASSLVGIRDNSEAFF. DNA for the CDR3: TGTGCCAGCAGCTTAGTAGGCATTCGGGACAACTCTGAAGCTTTCTTT.

This clonotype occurred many times. The chain links TRBV2 to TRBJ1-3, with D unclear. The V gene's germline CDR1 is SNHLY and CDR2 FYNNEI. V was shortened by 2 bases and J by 1 base, with 9 bases between the two germline ends. The CDR3 is 15 residues long. As DNA, the CDR3 is TGTGCCAGCAGTGAATTGAGGATTTCTGGAAACACCATATATTTT. It translates to CASSELRISGNTIYF.

With regard to this clonotype: A much larger clone differs by one base, so this may be a read error. The chain employs TRBV2 and TRBJ1-1, with D possibly TRBD1 on 6 matching bases. Germline assignment: CDR1 SNHLY and CDR2 FYNNEI. The CDR3 consists of 14 residues. V lost 5 bases and J 2 bases, leaving 12 bases between the germline ends. CDR3 sequence reads: CASSYQGTNTEAFF. As DNA, the CDR3 is TGTGCCAGCAGTTATCAGGGGACCAACACTGAAGCTTTCTTT.

This clonotype was observed at least ten times. The chain carries TRBV20-1 and TRBJ2-1, with D uncertain. The germline V gene encodes CDR1 DFQATT and CDR2 SNEGSKA (reference sequence). The ends were cut back, 0 bases at V and 5 bases at J, with 11 bases in the middle. This CDR3 region has 14 residues. CDR3 residues: CSARDSRLNNEQFF. CDR3 DNA sequence: TGCAGTGCTAGAGATTCGCGACTTAACAATGAGCAGTTCTTC.

A few counts support this clonotype. The gene calls are TRBV6-2 or TRBV6-3 and TRBJ2-2; TRBD2 is a possible D gene (5 bases). Germline V CDR1 and CDR2: MNHEY, SVGEGT. Trimming pared 6 bases from V and 7 bases from J, leaving 15 bases between. The CDR3 is 14 residues long. CDR3: CASSWRPIVGELFF. The CDR3 DNA is TGTGCCAGCAGCTGGAGGCCAATTGTCGGGGAGCTGTTTTTT.

This clonotype was seen at least ten times. The chain joins TRBV5-4 to TRBJ2-5; D is possibly TRBD1 (5 bases). The germline gives CDR1 SGHNT, CDR2 YYREEE (reference sequence). With 0 bases removed from V and 1 base from J, the gap between germline ends came to 16 bases. CDR3 size: 17 residues. In DNA form, the CDR3 reads TGTGCCAGCAGCTTGGGAATTCCAGGGTCAGGCCAAGAGACCCAGTACTTC. It codes for CASSLGIPGSGQETQYF.

This clonotype was picked up many times. The rearrangement links TRBV6-2 or TRBV6-3 to TRBJ1-2, with unresolved D. CDR3 length: 12 residues. V was trimmed by 4 bases and J by 8 bases, leaving 11 bases between them. Per germline, CDR1 MNHEY and CDR2 SVGEGT. The CDR3 here is CASSSRVTGYTF. The CDR3 bases are TGTGCCAGCAGTTCAAGGGTGACGGGCTACACCTTC.

This clonotype was detected a few times. The chain carries TRBV20-1 and TRBJ2-4; D remains ambiguous. V was cut by 1 base and J by 2 bases, with 0 bases left in between. Germline loops: CDR1 DFQATT, CDR2 SNEGSKA (reference sequence). CDR3 length: 11 amino acids. In nucleotides, the CDR3 is TGCAGTGCTAGAGCCAAAAACATTCAGTACTTC. Translated, it gives CSARAKNIQYF.